Included here is one TCR beta chain sequence, with context. These data belong to a study of blood T cell repertoires in COVID-19. At the level of the study: Samples came from the United States, Italy and Spain, spanning acute and convalescent COVID-19. The cDNA or gDNA used as material had been derived from T cells, B-cell-depleted T cells, or PBMCs.

Germline loops: CDR1 SNHLY, CDR2 FYNNEI. Trimming took off 6 bases at V and 0 bases at J, with 11 bases between the two ends. The CDR3 length is 14 residues. Seattle participants joined during active infection and were tracked over time. Source study methods: Counts of nucleated cells, estimated from reference gene primer amplification, were obtained. The method was immunoSEQ multiplex PCR; TCRdb's version includes in-frame clones alone and lacks a portion of them. For V, J and clone size, that table is used; D and trimming come from the DNA. The data show 380,000 or so clones, approximately 86% seen once.

The sample was peripheral blood. J is TRBJ1-2 and V is TRBV2, with D unresolved. The clonotype comes from a woman between 55 and 75 years old with COVID-19, enrolled during active disease. CDR3 amino acids: CASRAVPANYGYTF. CDR3 nucleotide sequence: TGTGCCAGCAGAGCCGTACCCGCTAACTATGGCTACACCTTC.